These 6 T cell receptor beta chains came from one sample sequenced in a study of blood T cell repertoires in COVID-19 (dated by TCRdb to 2020 to 2022). The library was prepared using the immunoSEQ multiplex PCR assay. The table was pulled from immuneACCESS by TCRdb, which kept in-frame rearrangements only. Such tables lose some clones; where checked, under half of the loss comes from unresolved V genes, and the rest has no known cause. This sample lists approximately 440,000 clones; about nine tenths were detected once. The ten top clones hold about 0.63% of the sample. Sequencing input: PBMCs or T cells enriched from blood (not recorded which). The source of these receptors is a man in his late teens or twenties who had recovered from COVID-19.

The chain combines TRBV7-9 with TRBJ2-1, with D maybe TRBD1 (5 bases). The CDR3 sequence is 15 residues long. The V gene's germline CDR1 is SEHNR and CDR2 FQNEAQ (reference sequence). V was shortened by 0 bases and J by 4 bases, with 10 bases between the two germline ends. The DNA for the CDR3 is TGTGCCAGCAGCTTAGCCAGGGTAAAGTACAATGAGCAGTTCTTC. Translated, it gives CASSLARVKYNEQFF.

This chain connects TRBV9 to TRBJ1-1, with D perhaps matching TRBD1 (6 bases). The germline V and J ends were trimmed by 7 bases and 6 bases, with 13 bases remaining between them. The CDR3 runs 12 residues. Germline V gene data show CDR1 as SGDLS and CDR2 as YYNGEE. CDR3 coding DNA: TGTGCCAGCGGGGCCCCAGGGGCTGAAGCTTTCTTT. Protein: CASGAPGAEAFF.

This rearrangement joins TRBV2 to TRBJ1-2, with D possibly being TRBD1 (6 bases). The CDR3 runs 15 residues. Germline loops: CDR1 SNHLY, CDR2 FYNNEI. V was cut by 3 bases and J by 2 bases, with 13 bases left in between. CDR3 region: CASSEYRAPNYGYTF. The CDR3 DNA is TGTGCCAGCAGTGAGTACAGGGCCCCCAACTATGGCTACACCTTC.

The DNA for the CDR3 is TGTGCTAGTGGTTACCTACTAAAGGGGGCGCAGAATTCACCCCTCCACTTT. As protein: CASGYLLKGAQNSPLHF. V gene TRBV12-5 combines with J gene TRBJ1-6; 7 bases are a match to TRBD1. The CDR3 runs to 17 residues. V lost 4 bases and J lost 7; bases outside the gene matches: 13. Germline assignment: CDR1 LGHNT and CDR2 FRNRAP.

J is TRBJ2-7 and V is TRBV11-2; TRBD1 matches 9 bases. The germline CDR1 and CDR2 sequences are SGHAT and FQNNGV. Trimming took 5 bases from V and 2 from J; bases not matched to a gene: 4. The length of the CDR3 is 14 residues. In DNA form, the CDR3 reads TGTGCCAGCAGCCGGGACAGGGACCCCTACGAGCAGTACTTC. Translation gives CASSRDRDPYEQYF.

The V gene is TRBV27, the J gene TRBJ1-6; 7 nucleotides line up with TRBD1. CDR3 size: 15 residues. The junction had 4 bases not matched to a gene; V was cut back by 5 bases and J by 3 bases. Germline V gene lookup returns CDR1 MNHEY and CDR2 SMNVEV (reference sequence). The DNA of the CDR3 is TGTGCCAGCAGTGCGGGGACAGTCTATAATTCACCCCTCCACTTT. Translating it yields CASSAGTVYNSPLHF.